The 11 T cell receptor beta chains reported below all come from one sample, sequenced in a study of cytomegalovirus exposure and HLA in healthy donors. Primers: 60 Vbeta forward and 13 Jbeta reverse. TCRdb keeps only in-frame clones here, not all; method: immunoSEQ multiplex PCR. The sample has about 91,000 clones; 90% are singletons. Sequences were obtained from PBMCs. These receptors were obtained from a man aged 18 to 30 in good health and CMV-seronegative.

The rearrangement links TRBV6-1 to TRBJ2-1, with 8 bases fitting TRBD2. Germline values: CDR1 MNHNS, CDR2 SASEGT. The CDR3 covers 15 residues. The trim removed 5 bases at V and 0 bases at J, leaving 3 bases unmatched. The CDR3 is CASSPGLGSYNEQFF. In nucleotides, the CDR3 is TGTGCCAGCAGTCCGGGACTAGGCTCCTACAATGAGCAGTTCTTC.

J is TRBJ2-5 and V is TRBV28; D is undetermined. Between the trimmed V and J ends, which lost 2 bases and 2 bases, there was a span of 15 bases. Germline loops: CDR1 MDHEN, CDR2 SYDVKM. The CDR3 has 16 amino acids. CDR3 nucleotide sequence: TGTGCCAGCAGTTTAAAAGGCCGAACTAATCAAGAGACCCAGTACTTC. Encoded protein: CASSLKGRTNQETQYF. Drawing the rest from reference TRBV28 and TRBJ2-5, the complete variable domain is DVKVTQSSRYLVKRTGEKVFLECVQDMDHENMFWYRQDPGLGLRLIYFSYDVKMKEKGDIPEGYSVSREKKERFSLILESASTNQTSMYLCASSLKGRTNQETQYFGPGTRLLVL.

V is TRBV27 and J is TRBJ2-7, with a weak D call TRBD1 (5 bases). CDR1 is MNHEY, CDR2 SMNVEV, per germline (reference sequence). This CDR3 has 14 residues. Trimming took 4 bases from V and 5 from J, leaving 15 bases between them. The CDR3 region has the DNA TGTGCCAGCAGTTCCCGGACACCCCGGGACGAGCAGTACTTC. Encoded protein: CASSSRTPRDEQYF.

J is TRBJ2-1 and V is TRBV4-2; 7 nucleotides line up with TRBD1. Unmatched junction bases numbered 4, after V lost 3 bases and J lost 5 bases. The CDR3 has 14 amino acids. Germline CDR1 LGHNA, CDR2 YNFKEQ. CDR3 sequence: CASSHRQGDNEQFF. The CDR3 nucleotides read TGTGCCAGCAGCCATCGACAGGGTGACAATGAGCAGTTCTTC.

The DNA for the CDR3 is TGCGCCAGCAGCTTGGTGACAGGGGAAGGGGAAAAACTGTTTTTT. It is translated as CASSLVTGEGEKLFF. The chain links TRBV5-1 to TRBJ1-4; 8 bases are a match to TRBD1. CDR1 is SGHRS, CDR2 YFSETQ, per germline. There are 15 residues in the CDR3. Losses at the gene ends were 0 bases for V and 8 bases for J; bases not matched to a gene: 6.

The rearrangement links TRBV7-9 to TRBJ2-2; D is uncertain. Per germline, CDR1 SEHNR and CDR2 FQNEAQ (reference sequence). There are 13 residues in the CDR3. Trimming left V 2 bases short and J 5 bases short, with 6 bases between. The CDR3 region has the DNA TGTGCCAGCAGCTTACCAGGAACCGGGGAGCTGTTTTTT. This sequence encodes CASSLPGTGELFF.

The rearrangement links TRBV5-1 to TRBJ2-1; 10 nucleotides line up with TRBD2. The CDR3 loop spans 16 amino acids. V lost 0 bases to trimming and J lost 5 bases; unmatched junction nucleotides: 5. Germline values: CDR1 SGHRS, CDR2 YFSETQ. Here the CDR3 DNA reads TGCGCCAGCAGCTTGGAGGCTAGCGGGGGACACAATGAGCAGTTCTTC. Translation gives CASSLEASGGHNEQFF.

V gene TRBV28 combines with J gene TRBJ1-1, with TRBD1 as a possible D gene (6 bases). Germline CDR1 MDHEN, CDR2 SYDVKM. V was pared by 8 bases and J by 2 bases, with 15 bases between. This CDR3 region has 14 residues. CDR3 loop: CASFLTGRNTEAFF. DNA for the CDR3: TGTGCCAGCTTCCTAACAGGGAGAAACACTGAAGCTTTCTTT.

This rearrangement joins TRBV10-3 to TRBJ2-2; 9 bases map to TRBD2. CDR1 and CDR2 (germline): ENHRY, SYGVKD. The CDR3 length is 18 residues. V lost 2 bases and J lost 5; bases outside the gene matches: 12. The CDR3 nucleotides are TGTGCCATCAGTGAGCACCTTCAGGGGCTAGCGGGAACCGGGGAGCTGTTTTTT. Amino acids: CAISEHLQGLAGTGELFF.

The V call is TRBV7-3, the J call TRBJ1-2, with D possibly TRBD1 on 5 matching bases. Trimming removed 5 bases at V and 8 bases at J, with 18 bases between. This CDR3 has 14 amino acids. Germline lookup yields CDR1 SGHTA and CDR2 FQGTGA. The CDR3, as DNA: TGTGCCAGCAGCCTCGGGGGAGGAAGGGGCGGCTACACCTTC. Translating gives CASSLGGGRGGYTF.

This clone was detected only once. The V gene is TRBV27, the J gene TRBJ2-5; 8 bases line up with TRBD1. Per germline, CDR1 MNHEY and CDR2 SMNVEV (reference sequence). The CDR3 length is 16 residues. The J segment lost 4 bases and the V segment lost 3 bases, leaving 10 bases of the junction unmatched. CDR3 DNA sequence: TGTGCCAGCAGTTTGGGCCGGACAGACAGGGGAGAGACCCAGTACTTC. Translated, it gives CASSLGRTDRGETQYF.